This T cell receptor (beta chain) was documented in a study of blood T cell repertoires in COVID-19. Across the study: The origin of the acute and convalescent COVID-19 samples was the United States, Italy and Spain.

The CDR3 sequence is 12 residues long. Germline CDR1 LGHDT, CDR2 YNNKEL (reference sequence). The ends were cut back, 3 bases at V and 6 bases at J, with 8 bases in the middle. Original handling: Quantification of nucleated cells was approximated via reference gene primer amplification. Repertoires were generated with immunoSEQ multiplex PCR, while TCRdb's copy carries only in-frame clones and drops some. V and J calls plus clone size are reproduced from that table; the DNA served to infer D and trimming. This sample has hundreds of thousands of clones, with about 84% found just once. The participants were between roughly 18 and 100 years old and came from roughly 24 US areas. The recovered donors of Cohort 3 showed two negative PCRs, clearance, or symptom resolution.

The sample consisted of PBMCs or T cells enriched from blood (not recorded which). The J gene is TRBJ1-1, the V gene TRBV3-1 (or the pseudogene TRBV3-2), with D possibly being TRBD1 (5 bases). This TCR was sampled from a woman between 50 and 59 years old who had recovered from COVID-19. CDR3 nucleotide sequence: TGTGCCAGCAGCCAGGGGGACTCTGAAGCTTTCTTT. This encodes CASSQGDSEAFF.